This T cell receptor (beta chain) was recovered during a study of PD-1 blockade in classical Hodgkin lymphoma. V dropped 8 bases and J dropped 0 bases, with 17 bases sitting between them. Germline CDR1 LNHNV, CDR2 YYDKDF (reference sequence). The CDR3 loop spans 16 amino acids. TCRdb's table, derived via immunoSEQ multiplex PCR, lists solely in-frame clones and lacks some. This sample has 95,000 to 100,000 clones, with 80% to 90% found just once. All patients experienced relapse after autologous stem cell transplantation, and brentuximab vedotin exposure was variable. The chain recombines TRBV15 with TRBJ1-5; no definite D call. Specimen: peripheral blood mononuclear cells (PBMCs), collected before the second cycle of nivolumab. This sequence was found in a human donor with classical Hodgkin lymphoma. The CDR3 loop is CATSANNWDSNQPQHF. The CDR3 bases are TGTGCCACCTCTGCAAACAATTGGGATAGCAATCAGCCCCAGCATTTT.